Given below is one T cell receptor (beta chain) in context. Looked up from germline, CDR1 is KGHSH and CDR2 is LQKENI. The CDR3 runs 13 residues. J gave up 12 bases and V 5 bases, and 6 bases lay outside the gene matches. Produced via immunoSEQ multiplex PCR; TCRdb's table is partial and in-frame only. The sample has a few hundred thousand clones, around 87% seen once; the top ten hold roughly 2.2%. The data were obtained in a study of blood T cell repertoires in COVID-19. This TCR came from a woman aged 45-65 years who had recovered from COVID-19. J is TRBJ2-6 and V is TRBV18; 8 nucleotides align to TRBD1. The sample taken for sequencing was peripheral blood. The CDR3 DNA reads as TGTGCCAGCTCAGACAGGGGCAGCGGCGTCCTGACTTTC. Translating gives CASSDRGSGVLTF.